The entry that follows covers one TCR beta chain sequence. Its antigen target is currently unknown. The record has no base qualities; no much larger clone is one base away. This entry is derived from a study of early T cells in non-severe SARS-CoV-2 infection (dated by TCRdb to about 2021). Notes on the research overall: Because TCR sequencing was done on bulk RNA from unsorted whole blood, the alpha and beta chains could not be paired.

On the study overall, not on this receptor specifically: Matching against VDJdb was skewed toward anti-spike CD8 responses, likely underestimated virus-specific expansions, and missed private and CD4 specificities.

The study was a case-control design nested within a healthcare worker cohort in London, UK, with weekly nasopharyngeal swab PCR tests and blood sampling. Between 23 and 31 March 2020, the week of the UK lockdown, healthcare workers were enrolled and then followed up weekly for as long as 16 weeks. Library prep was done by 5' RACE. Data came from a NextSeq 500. The TCR library protocol attached unique molecular identifiers to individual cDNA molecules to correct for sequencing error and PCR bias. Sequencing covered both TCR alpha and beta chains, and within each sample the abundances of alpha and beta sequences were tightly co-correlated. Regarding the original processing steps: Decombinator V4 was used to annotate the V gene, J gene and CDR3 of the TCR sequences. TCRs were defined as expanded if a significant change between any two time points was detected under a Poisson model with p below 0.0001. TCR abundances were normalised to the total number of TCRs sequenced in each sample and reported as counts per million. TRAV1-2 paired with TRAJ12, TRAJ20 or TRAJ33 defined MAIT TCRs, while TRAV10 paired with TRAJ18 defined iNKT TCRs. A search of VDJdb, accessed on 1 November 2021, was run for TCRs annotated to CMV, EBV and SARS-CoV-2, with TCRs annotated for multiple antigens excluded. TCRdb redid the processing of the public reads, applying fastp at Q25 and MiXCR, and retained in-frame beta chains. Each CDR3 protein gets just one entry, which takes the most common genes and DNA from the rows behind it. The V and J calls follow TCRdb's processing rather than the paper's. The table for this sample lists around 40,000 distinct CDR3 sequences; 5.5% to 8% of them were counted only once. The ten largest make up 24% of the sample.

Measured from the cysteine to the phenylalanine, the CDR3 is 14 residues long. Only the CDR3 region is kept as DNA, spanning 42 bases read in frame from base 1. V loses 6 bases, J loses 3 bases, and the germline ends lie 15 bases apart. The germline V gene (reference sequence) sets CDR1 to DFQATT and CDR2 to SNEGSKA. The chain is assembled from TRBV20-1 and TRBJ2-1; 6 matching bases give a weak D call of TRBD2. This receptor was taken from an adult who was a healthcare worker with PCR-confirmed SARS-CoV-2 infection or an uninfected control (not recorded which). The sample consisted of whole blood, taken at baseline. Here is the DNA: TGCAGTGCACGCGGGGTTCGGCTCTACAATGAGCAGTTCTTC. This encodes CSARGVRLYNEQFF.